This T cell receptor beta chain was recovered during a study of T cell responses to AZD1222 COVID-19 vaccine. Findings of the study overall: Spike-wide vaccine-associated CD4 TCRs dominated at 160-218 and 743-854. Clonal diversity may have been underestimated in mostly white British donors.

The data were produced by immunoSEQ multiplex PCR, yet TCRdb's version contains in-frame clones alone and is incomplete. The data show around 50,000 clones, 80% to 90% seen once. This clone has a handful of counts. What it recognizes is unknown. The CDR3 runs to 16 residues. This TCR was sampled from an adult in good health. Sequenced here: peripheral blood, sampled on day 0 of AZD1222 vaccination. The chain has TRBV1 and TRBJ2-2; TRBD2 is the table's D call, not checked against the DNA. TRBV1 is noted as a pseudogene. CDR3 sequence: CTSSQERGPNTGELFF. The DNA of the CDR3 is TGCACCAGCAGCCAGGAGCGGGGCCCGAACACCGGGGAGCTGTTTTTT.